This T cell receptor (beta chain) was recorded in a study of memory CD4+ T cells and cytomegalovirus serostatus. General study findings and limits: Of more than 150 reported CMV TCRbeta sequences, 60 to 85 were found in memory CD4+ repertoires.

The CDR3 extends over 16 amino acids. V shed 0 bases and J shed 4 bases, with 17 bases lying between them. Per the germline V gene, CDR1 is SGDLS and CDR2 is YYNGEE. About this clone itself: The antigen remains undetermined.

The authors' processing: Out-of-frame sequences were removed, leaving 2,000,000 or so distinct TCRbeta sequences. Some clones are missing from TCRdb's copy, which holds only in-frame ones; the method was immunoSEQ multiplex PCR. The V and J calls and clone size are taken from that table; D and trimming were inferred from the DNA. The sample includes about 64,000 clones, over 60% seen only once; the top ten take 0.88%. Single viable CD3+CD4+CD8-CD45RO+ cells were sorted as the memory CD4+ T cells. This TCR was sampled from an adult in good health and CMV-seronegative. This sequence joins TRBV9 and TRBJ2-7, with a weak D call TRBD1 (5 bases). The sample was memory CD4+ T cells from blood. The CDR3 bases are TGTGCCAGCAGCGTAGGAGTAGGGGCCCTTGGGTACGAGCAGTACTTC. Protein product: CASSVGVGALGYEQYF.